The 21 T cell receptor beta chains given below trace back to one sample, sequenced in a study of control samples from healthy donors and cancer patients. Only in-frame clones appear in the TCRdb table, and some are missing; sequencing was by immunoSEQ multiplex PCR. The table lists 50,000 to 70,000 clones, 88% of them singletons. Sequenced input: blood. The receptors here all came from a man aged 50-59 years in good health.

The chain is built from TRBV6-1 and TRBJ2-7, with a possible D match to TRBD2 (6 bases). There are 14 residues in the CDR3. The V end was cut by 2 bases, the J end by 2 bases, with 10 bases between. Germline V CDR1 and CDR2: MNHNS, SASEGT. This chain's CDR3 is CASSEMGLTYEQYF. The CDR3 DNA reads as TGTGCCAGCAGTGAAATGGGACTCACCTACGAGCAGTACTTC.

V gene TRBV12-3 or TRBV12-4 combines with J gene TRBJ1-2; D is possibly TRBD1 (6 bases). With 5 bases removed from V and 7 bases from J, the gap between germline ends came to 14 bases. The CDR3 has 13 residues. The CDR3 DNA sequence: TGTGCCAGCAGTATAGGGGGGCAGGGTGGCTACACCTTC. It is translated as CASSIGGQGGYTF.

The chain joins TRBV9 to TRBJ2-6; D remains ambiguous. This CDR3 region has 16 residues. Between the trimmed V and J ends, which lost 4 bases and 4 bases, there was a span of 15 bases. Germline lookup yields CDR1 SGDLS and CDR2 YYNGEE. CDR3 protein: CASSPRLAAGANVLTF. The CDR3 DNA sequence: TGTGCCAGCAGCCCAAGACTGGCGGCGGGGGCCAACGTCCTGACTTTC.

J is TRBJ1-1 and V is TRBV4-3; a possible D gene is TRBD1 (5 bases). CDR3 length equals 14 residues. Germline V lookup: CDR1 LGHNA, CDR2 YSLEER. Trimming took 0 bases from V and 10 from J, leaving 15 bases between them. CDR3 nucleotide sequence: TGCGCCAGCAGCCAAGATTTGGGGCAGTTGGTAGCTTTCTTT. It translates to CASSQDLGQLVAFF.

Written as DNA, the CDR3 is TGTGCCAGCAGTCGGACAATGCATCAGCCCCAGCATTTT. Translated, it gives CASSRTMHQPQHF. The chain couples TRBV28 to TRBJ1-5, with TRBD1 as a possible D gene (5 bases). V lost 5 bases, J lost 5 bases, and 10 bases lay in between. This CDR3 comprises 13 residues. CDR1 is MDHEN, CDR2 SYDVKM, per germline.

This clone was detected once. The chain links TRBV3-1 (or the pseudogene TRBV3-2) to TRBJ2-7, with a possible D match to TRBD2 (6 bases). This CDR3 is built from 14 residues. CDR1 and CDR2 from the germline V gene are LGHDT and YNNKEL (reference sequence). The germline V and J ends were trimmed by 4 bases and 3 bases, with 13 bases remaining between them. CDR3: CASSPDGGYYEQYF. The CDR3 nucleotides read TGTGCCAGCAGCCCCGACGGGGGATACTACGAGCAGTACTTC.

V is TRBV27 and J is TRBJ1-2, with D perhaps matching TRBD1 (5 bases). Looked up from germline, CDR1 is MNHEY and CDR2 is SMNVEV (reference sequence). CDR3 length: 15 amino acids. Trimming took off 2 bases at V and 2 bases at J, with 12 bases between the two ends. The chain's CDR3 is CASSLAGIENYGYTF. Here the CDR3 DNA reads TGTGCCAGCAGTTTAGCAGGGATTGAGAACTATGGCTACACCTTC.

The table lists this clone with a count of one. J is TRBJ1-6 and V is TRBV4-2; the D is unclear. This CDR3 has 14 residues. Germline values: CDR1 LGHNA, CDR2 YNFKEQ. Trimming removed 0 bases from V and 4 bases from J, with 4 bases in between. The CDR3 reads CASSQDGYNSPLHF. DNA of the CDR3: TGTGCCAGCAGCCAAGATGGGTATAATTCACCCCTCCACTTT.

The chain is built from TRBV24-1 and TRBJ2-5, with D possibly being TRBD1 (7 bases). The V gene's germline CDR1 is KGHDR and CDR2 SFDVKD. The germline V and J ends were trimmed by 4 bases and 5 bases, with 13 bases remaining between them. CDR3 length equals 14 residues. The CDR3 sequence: CATSDAGGLETQYF. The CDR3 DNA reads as TGTGCCACCAGTGACGCAGGGGGGCTGGAGACCCAGTACTTC.

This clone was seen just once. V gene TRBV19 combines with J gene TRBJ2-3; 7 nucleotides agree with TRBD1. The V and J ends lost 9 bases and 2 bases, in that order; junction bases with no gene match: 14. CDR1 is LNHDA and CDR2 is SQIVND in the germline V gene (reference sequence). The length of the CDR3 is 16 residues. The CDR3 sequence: CASGKTRDRATDTQYF. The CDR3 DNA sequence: TGTGCCAGCGGAAAGACCCGGGACAGAGCCACAGATACGCAGTATTTT.

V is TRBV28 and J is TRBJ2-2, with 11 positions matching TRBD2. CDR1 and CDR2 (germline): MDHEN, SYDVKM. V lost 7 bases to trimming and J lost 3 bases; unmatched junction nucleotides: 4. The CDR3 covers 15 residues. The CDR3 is CASTGTSGYTGELFF. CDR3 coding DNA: TGTGCCAGCACTGGGACTAGCGGTTACACCGGGGAGCTGTTTTTT.

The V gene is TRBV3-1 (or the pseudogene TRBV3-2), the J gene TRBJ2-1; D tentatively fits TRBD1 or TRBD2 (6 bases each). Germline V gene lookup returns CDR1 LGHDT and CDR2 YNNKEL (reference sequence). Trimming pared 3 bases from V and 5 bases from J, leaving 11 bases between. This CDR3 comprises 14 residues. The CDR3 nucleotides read TGTGCCAGCAGCCACGGACAGCGGGACAATGAGCAGTTCTTC. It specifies CASSHGQRDNEQFF.

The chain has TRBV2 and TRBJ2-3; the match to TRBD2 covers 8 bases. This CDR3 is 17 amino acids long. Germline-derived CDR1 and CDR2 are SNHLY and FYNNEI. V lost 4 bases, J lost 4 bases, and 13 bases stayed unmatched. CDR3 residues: CASSVFSGGAIADTQYF. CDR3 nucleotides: TGTGCCAGCAGTGTTTTCTCCGGGGGGGCGATCGCAGATACGCAGTATTTT.

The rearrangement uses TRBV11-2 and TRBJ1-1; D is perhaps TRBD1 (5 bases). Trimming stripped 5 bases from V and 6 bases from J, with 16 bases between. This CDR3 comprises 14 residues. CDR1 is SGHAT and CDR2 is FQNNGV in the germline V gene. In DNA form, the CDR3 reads TGTGCCAGCAGCCTAACCGGGGGGAAAGCTGAAGCTTTCTTT. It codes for CASSLTGGKAEAFF.

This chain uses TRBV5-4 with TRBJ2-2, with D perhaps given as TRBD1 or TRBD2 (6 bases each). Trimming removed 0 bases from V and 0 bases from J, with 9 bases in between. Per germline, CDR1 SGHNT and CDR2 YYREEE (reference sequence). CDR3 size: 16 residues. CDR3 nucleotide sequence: TGTGCCAGCAGCTTGGGGGGGGCAGCGAACACCGGGGAGCTGTTTTTT. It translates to CASSLGGAANTGELFF.

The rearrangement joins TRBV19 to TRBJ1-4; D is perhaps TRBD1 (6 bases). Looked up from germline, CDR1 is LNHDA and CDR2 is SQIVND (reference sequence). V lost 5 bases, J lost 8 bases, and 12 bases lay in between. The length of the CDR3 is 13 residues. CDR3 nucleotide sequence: TGTGCCAGTAGTGGGGGGGGCTGGGAAAAACTGTTTTTT. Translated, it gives CASSGGGWEKLFF.

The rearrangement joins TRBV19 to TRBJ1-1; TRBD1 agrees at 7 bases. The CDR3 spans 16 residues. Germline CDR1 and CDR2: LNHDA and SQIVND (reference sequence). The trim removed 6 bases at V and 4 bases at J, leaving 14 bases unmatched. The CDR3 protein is CASSVPGRGIITEAFF. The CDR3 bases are TGTGCCAGTAGCGTCCCCGGCAGGGGGATTATCACTGAAGCTTTCTTT. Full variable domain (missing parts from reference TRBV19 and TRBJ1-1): DGGITQSPKYLFRKEGQNVTLSCEQNLNHDAMYWYRQDPGQGLRLIYYSQIVNDFQKGDIAEGYSVSREKKESFPLTVTSAQKNPTAFYLCASSVPGRGIITEAFFGQGTRLTVV.

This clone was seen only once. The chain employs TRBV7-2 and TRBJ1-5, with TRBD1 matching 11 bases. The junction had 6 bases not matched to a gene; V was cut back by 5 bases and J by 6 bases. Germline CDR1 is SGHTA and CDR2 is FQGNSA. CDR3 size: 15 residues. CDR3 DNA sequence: TGTGCCAGCAGCCCCCCGGACAGGGGGCGTCAGCCCCAGCATTTT. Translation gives CASSPPDRGRQPQHF.

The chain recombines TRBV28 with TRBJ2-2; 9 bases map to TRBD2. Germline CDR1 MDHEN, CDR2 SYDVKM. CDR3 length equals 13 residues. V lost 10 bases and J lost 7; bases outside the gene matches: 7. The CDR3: CATVAGEGGELFF. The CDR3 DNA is TGTGCCACCGTAGCGGGAGAGGGCGGGGAGCTGTTTTTT.

Written as DNA, the CDR3 is TGTGCCAGTAGAGACAGGGGGAAGGGGTACGAGCAGTACTTC. Residues: CASRDRGKGYEQYF. The chain uses TRBV19 and TRBJ2-7, with 9 bases matching TRBD1. CDR1 is LNHDA and CDR2 is SQIVND in the germline V gene (reference sequence). Losses at the gene ends were 6 bases for V and 4 bases for J; bases not matched to a gene: 7. This CDR3 region has 14 residues.

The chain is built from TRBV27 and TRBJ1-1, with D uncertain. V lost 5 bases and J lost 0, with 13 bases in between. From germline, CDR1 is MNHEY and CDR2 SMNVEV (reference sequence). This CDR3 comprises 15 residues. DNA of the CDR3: TGTGCCAGCAGTCGAGATGTGGTCATGAACACTGAAGCTTTCTTT. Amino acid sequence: CASSRDVVMNTEAFF.